The 32 T cell receptor beta chains below were found in one sample sequenced in a study of identical twins (dated by TCRdb to about 2016). The library was built by means of 5' RACE. The sequencer listed for this sample is Illumina HiSeq 2000. TCRdb ran its own pipeline on the public reads, namely fastp trimming at Q25 and MiXCR clone calling, and kept in-frame beta chains. When rows share a CDR3 protein, they turn into one entry using the most common DNA and genes. This sample holds 1.5 million to 2 million distinct CDR3 sequences; under 35% were observed only once. Approximately 0.29% of the sample is in the top ten clones. Source material: cord blood. The origin of the receptors is a newborn girl in good health.

The rearrangement uses TRBV7-9 and TRBJ2-1, with TRBD1 as a possible D gene (6 bases). Trimming removed 5 bases from V and 0 bases from J, with 20 bases in between. Germline lookup yields CDR1 SEHNR and CDR2 FQNEAQ (reference sequence). This CDR3 is built from 18 residues. Written as DNA, the CDR3 is TGTGCCAGCAGCCCGCCCGTATCTAGGGGGTTCTCCTACAATGAGCAGTTCTTC. Encoded protein: CASSPPVSRGFSYNEQFF. The whole variable domain, filled in from reference TRBV7-9 and TRBJ2-1, reads DTGVSQNPRHKITKRGQNVTFRCDPISEHNRLYWYRQTLGQGPEFLTYFQNEAQLEKSRLLSDRFSAERPKGSFSTLEIQRTEQGDSAMYLCASSPPVSRGFSYNEQFFGPGTRLTVL.

This clonotype was detected a few times. V is TRBV7-9 and J is TRBJ1-4, with TRBD1 identical over 10 bases. Germline CDR1 and CDR2: SEHNR and FQNEAQ (reference sequence). The CDR3 is made up of 14 amino acids. The V gene end was trimmed by 4 bases and the J gene end by 7 bases; junction bases not matched to a gene: 3. CDR3 amino acids: CASSSRQGAEKLFF. CDR3 sequence (DNA): TGTGCCAGCAGCTCCCGACAGGGGGCTGAAAAACTGTTTTTT.

This rearrangement joins TRBV20-1 to TRBJ2-7, with 9 bases aligning to TRBD1. Germline V lookup: CDR1 DFQATT, CDR2 SNEGSKA (reference sequence). Germline trimming cut 5 bases from V and 1 base from J; bases unmatched to any gene: 6. This CDR3 contains 14 residues. Written as DNA, the CDR3 is TGCAGTGCTCTCCCCGGGACAGGGTCCTACGAGCAGTACTTC. The encoded protein is CSALPGTGSYEQYF.

This clonotype was seen a handful of times. The chain recombines TRBV3-1 with TRBJ1-2, with a possible D match to TRBD1 (6 bases). CDR3 length: 14 amino acids. Germline V gene lookup returns CDR1 LGHDT and CDR2 YNNKEL (reference sequence). The germline V and J ends were trimmed by 0 bases and 7 bases, with 12 bases remaining between them. CDR3: CASSQDYGGLGYTF. The CDR3 coding sequence is TGTGCCAGCAGCCAAGATTATGGGGGCCTTGGCTACACCTTC.

This chain joins TRBV20-1 and TRBJ2-3; 8 bases agree with TRBD2. The CDR3 is 14 amino acids. The germline V gene has CDR1 DFQATT and CDR2 SNEGSKA (reference sequence). V was clipped by 5 bases and J by 6 bases; unmatched bases: 10. For the CDR3, the DNA is TGCAGTGCTGTTAGCGGGACCGCCGGGGATACGCAGTATTTT. Protein: CSAVSGTAGDTQYF.

The chain combines TRBV19 with TRBJ2-7; D may match TRBD1 or TRBD2 (7 bases each). Germline CDR1 LNHDA, CDR2 SQIVND (reference sequence). V was shortened by 2 bases and J by 0 bases, with 14 bases between the two germline ends. The CDR3 spans 16 residues. The DNA for the CDR3 is TGTGCCAGTAGTATAAAGCGGGACAGTCGCTCCTACGAGCAGTACTTC. Protein: CASSIKRDSRSYEQYF.

This clonotype was counted only a few times. V usage is TRBV10-3 and J usage is TRBJ2-3, with TRBD2 matching 13 bases. CDR3 length: 16 residues. Germline CDR1 is ENHRY and CDR2 is SYGVKD. J lost 8 bases, V lost 2 bases, and 7 bases had no gene match. This CDR3 is CAISEGLAGVSGTQYF. The CDR3 region has the DNA TGTGCCATCAGTGAGGGACTAGCGGGAGTAAGTGGTACGCAGTATTTT.

This chain joins TRBV20-1 and TRBJ2-7, with D unclear. The CDR3 sequence is 12 residues long. Trimming shortened V by 0 bases and J by 2 bases, and 5 bases separated the two germline ends. Germline-derived CDR1 and CDR2 are DFQATT and SNEGSKA (reference sequence). CDR3 loop: CSARDFTYEQYF. DNA of the CDR3: TGCAGTGCTAGAGACTTTACCTACGAGCAGTACTTC.

This clonotype was seen a few times. This chain joins TRBV12-5 and TRBJ2-1; 14 bases agree with TRBD2. Germline CDR1 is LGHNT and CDR2 is FRNRAP. The CDR3 has 16 amino acids. The V gene end was trimmed by 3 bases and the J gene end by 6 bases; junction bases not matched to a gene: 4. The CDR3 here is CASGFGTSGGFNEQFF. The CDR3 region has the DNA TGTGCTAGTGGTTTTGGGACTAGCGGGGGTTTCAATGAGCAGTTCTTC. Full variable domain (rest looked up from reference TRBV12-5 and TRBJ2-1): DARVTQTPRHKVTEMGQEVTMRCQPILGHNTVFWYRQTMMQGLELLAYFRNRAPLDDSGMPKDRFSAEMPDATLATLKIQPSEPRDSAVYFCASGFGTSGGFNEQFFGPGTRLTVL.

This clonotype was found many times. This chain uses TRBV27 with TRBJ2-7; 11 bases are shared with TRBD2. With V trimmed by 2 bases and J by 3 bases, 9 bases remained unmatched. CDR1 is MNHEY, CDR2 SMNVEV, per germline (reference sequence). The CDR3 has 17 residues. DNA for the CDR3: TGTGCCAGCAGTTTAGGCCGAGGGACTAGCGGTTTCTACGAGCAGTACTTC. It specifies CASSLGRGTSGFYEQYF.

The rearrangement joins TRBV20-1 to TRBJ2-1; 10 positions match TRBD2. The CDR3 is 15 amino acids. Germline V gene lookup returns CDR1 DFQATT and CDR2 SNEGSKA (reference sequence). V lost 4 bases to trimming and J lost 3 bases; unmatched junction nucleotides: 6. Written as DNA, the CDR3 is TGCAGTGCTAATTCCGGACTAGCGGTCTACAATGAGCAGTTCTTC. Protein: CSANSGLAVYNEQFF.

Only a few counts were recorded for this clonotype. This sequence joins TRBV5-5 and TRBJ1-2; TRBD1 matches at 7 bases. The CDR3 consists of 14 residues. The germline V gene has CDR1 SGHKS and CDR2 YYEKEE (reference sequence). J was trimmed by 6 bases and V by 1 base; bases with no gene match: 6. The CDR3 sequence: CASSLSWTGDGYTF. The CDR3 bases are TGTGCCAGCAGCTTGAGTTGGACAGGAGATGGCTACACCTTC.

The chain joins TRBV4-1 to TRBJ1-1; a possible D gene is TRBD1 (6 bases). Germline values: CDR1 MGHRA, CDR2 YSYEKL. Trimming took 0 bases from V and 2 from J, leaving 13 bases between them. CDR3 size: 16 residues. CDR3 sequence (DNA): TGCGCCAGCAGCCAAGATCCCCGGACAGCTAACACTGAAGCTTTCTTT. It encodes CASSQDPRTANTEAFF.

The DNA of the CDR3 is TGTGCCAGCAGCTTGGGGGGTGGGACAGGGTTCTACAATGAGCAGTTCTTC. Protein product: CASSLGGGTGFYNEQFF. This chain connects TRBV5-4 to TRBJ2-1; the match to TRBD1 covers 9 bases. The germline gives CDR1 SGHNT, CDR2 YYREEE (reference sequence). With V trimmed by 0 bases and J by 3 bases, 7 bases remained unmatched. The CDR3 has 17 amino acids.

This rearrangement joins TRBV20-1 to TRBJ2-1; 9 bases are a match to TRBD1. V was clipped by 3 bases and J by 3 bases; unmatched bases: 6. Germline lookup yields CDR1 DFQATT and CDR2 SNEGSKA (reference sequence). This CDR3 comprises 15 residues. DNA for the CDR3: TGCAGTGCTAGGGCGCGGGACAGGGACTACAATGAGCAGTTCTTC. Protein sequence: CSARARDRDYNEQFF.

The table lists this clonotype with a few counts. This rearrangement joins TRBV20-1 to TRBJ2-1, with 9 bases fitting TRBD2. V lost 5 bases and J lost 7; bases outside the gene matches: 6. Per germline, CDR1 DFQATT and CDR2 SNEGSKA (reference sequence). CDR3 length: 13 amino acids. CDR3 coding DNA: TGCAGTGCTCTTAGCGGGAGTGGGAATGAGCAGTTCTTC. Amino acid sequence: CSALSGSGNEQFF.

This clonotype showed up just a few times. The genes are TRBV14 and TRBJ1-2, with 9 nucleotides matching TRBD1. This CDR3 contains 12 residues. Germline CDR1 and CDR2: SGHDN and FVKESK. The trim removed 5 bases at V and 8 bases at J, leaving 3 bases unmatched. CDR3 residues: CASSKGQGGYTF. The CDR3 coding sequence is TGTGCCAGCAGCAAGGGACAGGGAGGCTACACCTTC.

This chain joins TRBV28 and TRBJ1-2; D possibly corresponds to TRBD1 (6 bases). Germline CDR1 and CDR2: MDHEN and SYDVKM. This CDR3 has 13 amino acids. Trimming cost V 7 bases and J 4 bases, with 13 bases left between them. The CDR3 DNA follows: TGTGCCAGCATCGAGGGGGGGTTCTATGGCTACACCTTC. As protein: CASIEGGFYGYTF.

This clonotype was found many times. The chain uses TRBV4-1 and TRBJ1-5; TRBD1 matches 8 bases. The CDR3 extends over 14 amino acids. CDR1 MGHRA and CDR2 YSYEKL come from the germline V gene. The J segment lost 6 bases and the V segment lost 2 bases, leaving 3 bases of the junction unmatched. The CDR3 nucleotides read TGCGCCAGCAGCCAACTACAGGGGGGTCAGCCCCAGCATTTT. Residues: CASSQLQGGQPQHF.

The V call is TRBV12-5, the J call TRBJ2-1, with 11 bases lining up with TRBD2. Per germline, CDR1 LGHNT and CDR2 FRNRAP. Trimming cost V 4 bases and J 0 bases; bases outside gene matches: 14. The length of the CDR3 is 20 residues. In DNA form, the CDR3 reads TGTGCTAGTGGTTCCAGGACTAGCGGGTTTCCTCTTAGCTCCTACAATGAGCAGTTCTTC. This translates into CASGSRTSGFPLSSYNEQFF. Looking up the rest from reference TRBV12-5 and TRBJ2-1 gives the full variable domain: DARVTQTPRHKVTEMGQEVTMRCQPILGHNTVFWYRQTMMQGLELLAYFRNRAPLDDSGMPKDRFSAEMPDATLATLKIQPSEPRDSAVYFCASGSRTSGFPLSSYNEQFFGPGTRLTVL.

This clonotype showed up many times. This sequence joins TRBV29-1 and TRBJ2-1, with TRBD2 identical over 12 bases. Germline lookup yields CDR1 SQVTM and CDR2 ANQGSEA. The V segment lost 5 bases and the J segment 8 bases; nucleotides outside the gene matches: 7. The CDR3 totals 14 residues. The CDR3 DNA reads as TGCAGCGTTTCTGGACTAGCGGGATTCTATGAGCAGTTCTTC. Translating gives CSVSGLAGFYEQFF.

V usage is TRBV6-6 and J usage is TRBJ2-3; D is unresolved. The CDR3 has 15 amino acids. V lost 6 bases and J lost 0, with 13 bases in between. The germline V gene has CDR1 MNHNY and CDR2 SVGAGI (reference sequence). The CDR3 spells CASRTTGSSTDTQYF. As DNA, the CDR3 is TGTGCCAGCAGGACGACCGGCTCGAGCACAGATACGCAGTATTTT.

The chain joins TRBV5-1 to TRBJ1-2; D gene unclear. There are 15 residues in the CDR3. The germline V gene has CDR1 SGHRS and CDR2 YFSETQ. V was shortened by 1 base and J by 0 bases, with 10 bases between the two germline ends. This CDR3 reads CASSLTDPTNYGYTF. CDR3 sequence (DNA): TGCGCCAGCAGCTTGACCGACCCCACTAACTATGGCTACACCTTC.

This clonotype was picked up a small number of times. This chain connects TRBV28 to TRBJ2-7; a possible D gene is TRBD2 (7 bases). The CDR3 sequence is 15 residues long. Germline V gene sequence: CDR1 MDHEN, CDR2 SYDVKM. Trimming pared 6 bases from V and 4 bases from J, leaving 19 bases between. The CDR3 sequence: CASRTLTGRVYEQYF. The CDR3 nucleotides read TGTGCCAGCAGGACCTTAACAGGGAGGGTATACGAGCAGTACTTC. The full variable domain, its missing parts supplied by reference TRBV28 and TRBJ2-7, is DVKVTQSSRYLVKRTGEKVFLECVQDMDHENMFWYRQDPGLGLRLIYFSYDVKMKEKGDIPEGYSVSREKKERFSLILESASTNQTSMYLCASRTLTGRVYEQYFGPGTRLTVT.

This clonotype showed up just a few times. The gene calls are TRBV3-1 and TRBJ2-5; D is possibly TRBD2 (6 bases). The ends were cut back, 0 bases at V and 5 bases at J, with 10 bases in the middle. The germline V gene encodes CDR1 LGHDT and CDR2 YNNKEL (reference sequence). The CDR3 runs 14 residues. The CDR3 DNA follows: TGTGCCAGCAGCCAAGACCTGACTAGGGAGACCCAGTACTTC. This codes for CASSQDLTRETQYF.

CDR3 nucleotide sequence: TGTGCCAGCAAACTGGCTGAAAAACTGTTTTTT. Its translation: CASKLAEKLFF. This sequence joins TRBV12-3 or TRBV12-4 and TRBJ1-4; D is unclear. The CDR3 covers 11 residues. V was shortened by 7 bases and J by 7 bases, with 7 bases between the two germline ends.

The J gene is TRBJ1-6, the V gene TRBV27; no definite D call. This CDR3 comprises 14 residues. Germline V gene lookup returns CDR1 MNHEY and CDR2 SMNVEV (reference sequence). V lost 2 bases and J lost 7, with 9 bases in between. The CDR3 DNA sequence: TGTGCCAGCAGTTTAACACGTCTCAATTCACCCCTCCACTTT. Translation gives CASSLTRLNSPLHF.

The genes are TRBV12-5 and TRBJ2-2; D is perhaps TRBD1 or TRBD2 (5 bases each). CDR3 length: 11 amino acids. Germline V lookup: CDR1 LGHNT, CDR2 FRNRAP. In DNA form, the CDR3 reads TGTTCTGGGGGAGCCACCGGGGAGCTGTTTTTT. It codes for CSGGATGELFF.

This clonotype was counted only a few times. This chain uses TRBV20-1 with TRBJ1-5; D is unresolved. CDR3 length: 15 amino acids. The germline CDR1 and CDR2 sequences are DFQATT and SNEGSKA (reference sequence). V gave up 1 base and J gave up 0 bases, with 10 bases separating them. CDR3 amino acids: CSARGGEHSNQPQHF. Written as DNA, the CDR3 is TGCAGTGCTAGAGGCGGCGAACATAGCAATCAGCCCCAGCATTTT.

The V call is TRBV5-1, the J call TRBJ2-1; D possibly matches TRBD1 or TRBD2 (5 bases each). The V end was cut by 1 base, the J end by 0 bases, with 17 bases between. The germline CDR1 and CDR2 sequences are SGHRS and YFSETQ. The CDR3 length is 18 residues. The CDR3 protein is CASSLWGWAFPSYNEQFF. CDR3 DNA: TGCGCCAGCAGCTTGTGGGGGTGGGCCTTTCCCTCCTACAATGAGCAGTTCTTC. Drawing the rest from reference TRBV5-1 and TRBJ2-1, the complete variable domain is KAGVTQTPRYLIKTRGQQVTLSCSPISGHRSVSWYQQTPGQGLQFLFEYFSETQRNKGNFPGRFSGRQFSNSRSEMNVSTLELGDSALYLCASSLWGWAFPSYNEQFFGPGTRLTVL.

In this sample, this clonotype turned up a few times. The chain joins TRBV12-3 or TRBV12-4 to TRBJ1-2, with unresolved D. CDR3 length: 13 residues. V dropped 3 bases and J dropped 5 bases, with 10 bases sitting between them. This chain's CDR3 is CASSFDDSYGYTF. The CDR3 DNA follows: TGTGCCAGCAGTTTTGATGATTCTTATGGCTACACCTTC.

The V and J genes are TRBV20-1 and TRBJ2-3; 8 positions agree with TRBD2. V lost 4 bases to trimming and J lost 6 bases; unmatched junction nucleotides: 9. There are 14 residues in the CDR3. Germline V gene sequence: CDR1 DFQATT, CDR2 SNEGSKA (reference sequence). CDR3 sequence (DNA): TGCAGTGCTACGGGGCGGGGGGACCCGGATACGCAGTATTTT. This codes for CSATGRGDPDTQYF.